These 25 T cell receptor beta chains were all obtained from the same sample, sequenced in a study of monozygotic twins with inflammatory bowel disease. From its re-call of the 5' RACE reads, TCRdb lists each CDR3 protein once, without DNA. The repertoire shows around 450,000 distinct CDR3 sequences; the top ten hold 2.4%. Sequenced material: blood. Source of these receptors: a human donor with ulcerative colitis or Crohn's disease, or a healthy co-twin of an affected twin (not recorded which).

The chain links TRBV19 to TRBJ1-1; TCRdb gives TRBD1 as the D gene, but with no DNA this cannot be confirmed. Germline CDR1 LNHDA, CDR2 SQIVND (reference sequence). The CDR3 consists of 15 residues. The CDR3 sequence is CASSRLGTRNTEAFF.

This chain joins TRBV3-1 and TRBJ1-1; TCRdb calls TRBD1, which cannot be checked without DNA. Germline CDR1 is LGHDT and CDR2 is YNNKEL (reference sequence). CDR3 size: 12 residues. The CDR3 reads CASSQVTGEAFF.

V usage is TRBV20-1 and J usage is TRBJ2-5. The CDR3 totals 13 residues. CDR1 and CDR2 (germline): DFQATT, SNEGSKA (reference sequence). CDR3 amino acids: CSARFKSQETQYF.

This sequence joins TRBV7-9 and TRBJ1-1; the TRBD1 assignment by TCRdb is unverifiable without DNA. The CDR3 extends over 15 amino acids. Germline CDR1 reads SEHNR; CDR2 reads FQNEAQ (reference sequence). CDR3 in amino acids: CASSPPGRVPTEAFF.

The chain recombines TRBV3-1 with TRBJ2-2; TCRdb's D gene call, TRBD1, goes unchecked for lack of DNA. The CDR3 is 15 residues long. Looked up from germline, CDR1 is LGHDT and CDR2 is YNNKEL (reference sequence). CDR3 in amino acids: CASSQEGGWTGELFF.

V is TRBV5-1 and J is TRBJ2-2; TCRdb indicates TRBD1, and absent DNA this call remains unverified. This CDR3 is built from 16 residues. Germline V gene data show CDR1 as SGHRS and CDR2 as YFSETQ. This CDR3 is CASSPGQGPNTGELFF.

V and J are TRBV7-2 and TRBJ2-1; there is no DNA to check the TCRdb D call of TRBD1. CDR1 and CDR2 from the germline V gene are SGHTA and FQGNSA. This CDR3 region has 14 residues. CDR3 protein: CASSPHRGSNEQFF.

The CDR3 region is CASSPPNYTGELFF. V and J are TRBV18 and TRBJ2-2. Germline CDR1 and CDR2: KGHSH and LQKENI. This CDR3 contains 14 residues.

This rearrangement joins TRBV5-1 to TRBJ1-6. Looked up from germline, CDR1 is SGHRS and CDR2 is YFSETQ. CDR3 length: 15 amino acids. CDR3 region: CASSLGWHDNSPLHF.

This chain links TRBV6-1 with TRBJ2-7; TCRdb's D call, TRBD1, is unchecked because there is no DNA. The length of the CDR3 is 15 residues. Germline V gene sequence: CDR1 MNHNS, CDR2 SASEGT. The CDR3: CASSLTGGTTYEQYF.

The V gene is TRBV7-3, the J gene TRBJ1-4. Germline CDR1 SGHTA, CDR2 FQGTGA. This CDR3 spans 14 amino acids. This CDR3 is CASSDRACSEKLFF.

The J gene is TRBJ2-1, the V gene TRBV20-1; TCRdb's assignment of TRBD1 cannot be checked, as there is no DNA. The CDR3 spans 11 residues. The germline CDR1 and CDR2 sequences are DFQATT and SNEGSKA (reference sequence). This chain's CDR3 is CSSLGVHEQFF.

V is TRBV29-1 and J is TRBJ2-1; the TRBD2 assignment by TCRdb is unverifiable without DNA. The CDR3 is 14 amino acids. The germline V gene encodes CDR1 SQVTM and CDR2 ANQGSEA. CDR3 protein: CSVIPSGRVNEQFF.

The chain recombines TRBV7-9 with TRBJ1-1. Germline V gene data show CDR1 as SEHNR and CDR2 as FQNEAQ (reference sequence). CDR3 length: 13 amino acids. CDR3 amino acids: CASSPKGRTEAFF.

V usage is TRBV19 and J usage is TRBJ2-5. The CDR3 totals 12 residues. Looked up from germline, CDR1 is LNHDA and CDR2 is SQIVND (reference sequence). The CDR3 sequence is CASKAVGETQYF.

This rearrangement joins TRBV2 to TRBJ2-7; TCRdb's D call of TRBD1 is untestable without DNA. This CDR3 has 13 amino acids. The germline gives CDR1 SNHLY, CDR2 FYNNEI. CDR3 sequence reads: CASSKRSTDEQYF.

The chain employs TRBV28 and TRBJ1-2. The CDR3 runs to 12 residues. Per the germline V gene, CDR1 is MDHEN and CDR2 is SYDVKM. This chain's CDR3 is CASSPIKDGYTF.

V is TRBV5-1 and J is TRBJ2-1; the D gene TCRdb calls, TRBD2, cannot be checked with no DNA. Looked up from germline, CDR1 is SGHRS and CDR2 is YFSETQ. The CDR3 is made up of 14 amino acids. CDR3 amino acids: CASSSGDYNNEQFF.

The chain recombines TRBV29-1 with TRBJ2-3. CDR3 length: 14 amino acids. CDR1 and CDR2 (germline): SQVTM, ANQGSEA. CDR3 sequence reads: CSVGAGSSTDTQYF.

This chain links TRBV27 with TRBJ2-7. This CDR3 spans 14 amino acids. Germline assignment: CDR1 MNHEY and CDR2 SMNVEV (reference sequence). The CDR3 here is CASKNSRTSYEQYF.

V usage is TRBV29-1 and J usage is TRBJ2-5; TCRdb reports TRBD2, a call that lacks DNA to check it against. Germline V lookup: CDR1 SQVTM, CDR2 ANQGSEA. This CDR3 contains 12 residues. CDR3 amino acids: CSVSLLGETQYF.

This sequence joins TRBV12-3 or TRBV12-4 and TRBJ1-1; checking the TCRdb D call of TRBD1 is not possible without DNA. The length of the CDR3 is 15 residues. The CDR3 is CASSTRQGGGAEAFF.

The chain has TRBV20-1 and TRBJ2-3; with no DNA, the TCRdb D assignment of TRBD2 cannot be verified. Germline loops: CDR1 DFQATT, CDR2 SNEGSKA (reference sequence). The CDR3 contains 14 residues. The CDR3: CSARASGPGDTQYF.

The chain joins TRBV5-1 to TRBJ1-4; TCRdb calls TRBD1, which cannot be checked without DNA. Germline loops: CDR1 SGHRS, CDR2 YFSETQ. The length of the CDR3 is 15 residues. The CDR3 here is CASSSGTALEEKLFF.

The chain couples TRBV20-1 to TRBJ1-2. This CDR3 comprises 15 residues. CDR1 is DFQATT and CDR2 is SNEGSKA in the germline V gene (reference sequence). CDR3: CSAPSQDELNYGYTF.